This TCR beta chain emerged from a study of regulatory T cells in long-lasting Graves disease (dated by TCRdb to about 2021). Study-level background: Persistent Graves' disease meant more than 5 years of antithyroid drug treatment with TSH receptor autoantibodies that stayed positive. In the clinical cohort, patients with persistent Graves' disease had used antithyroid drugs for an average of about 9.3 years. A total of about 35 samples underwent TCR sequencing: about 13 from persistent and about 20 from newly diagnosed Graves' disease patients. The study was conducted in China and was registered as a clinical trial. Patients with persistent Graves' disease were compared with patients with newly diagnosed Graves' disease using TCR sequencing and RNA sequencing of peripheral blood. Overall study results and their limits: The authors noted that the small sample size was a limitation that may lower accuracy. Persistent Graves' disease patients showed lower TCR Shannon entropy and fewer highly expanded clones than newly diagnosed patients, suggesting clonal expansion. Sequencing and analysis were restricted to the TCR beta chain. Persistent patients shared more public clonotypes among themselves (around 2,800) than newly diagnosed patients did (approximately 970). The study examined only peripheral blood because the primary lesion, thyroid tissue, could not be accessed.

The sample's time point label is to be understood as: persistent/refractory GD, antithyroid drugs over 5 years with positive TRAb. For both TCR sequencing and RNA sequencing, RNA was extracted from PBMCs in TRIzol. Graves' disease was diagnosed according to American Thyroid Association guidelines. The patients came from an endocrinology department in Xi'an, China. Each patient gave approximately 10 milliliters of peripheral blood, collected in an EDTA anticoagulant tube. PBMCs were isolated by Ficoll Paque Plus density gradient separation without further T cell sorting. An Agilent 2100 Bioanalyzer and agarose gel were used to assess RNA quality, and a NanoDrop 2000 was used to measure RNA concentration. This clonotype appeared a few times. Its antigen is unknown. No clone much larger than this one lies a single base away; base qualities are absent. The protocol used for the library was multiplex PCR. Sequencing instrument: Illumina HiSeq 4000. To build TCR beta libraries, CDR3 regions were amplified by Arm-PCR using iRepertoire HTBI primers. PCR products were gel purified before sequencing. Per the authors' processing: Gene usage analysis of CDR3 amino acid clonotypes used the 50 to 70 TRBV and fewer than 15 TRBJ segments found across samples. COPE and FqMerger were used to merge filtered high-quality paired reads into contigs. BLAST was used to align contigs to IMGT TRBV, TRBD and TRBJ reference genes, with CDR3 defined following IMGT. Any clonotype with a frequency above 0.1% was counted as a highly expanded clone. Shannon entropy was used to measure repertoire diversity, and the Gini coefficient was used to measure V-J evenness. Clonotypes shared by more than one individual were considered public. The public reads were run again by TCRdb, first through fastp at Q25 and then through MiXCR, and only productive beta chains were kept. A single entry per CDR3 protein holds the most common genes and DNA from its merged rows. TCRdb's processing, not the study's, gives the V and J calls here. The sample table records a few hundred thousand distinct CDR3 sequences; about 23% of these occur just once. Approximately 30% of the sample rests with the top ten.

The material was peripheral blood mononuclear cells (PBMCs), obtained when the disease was refractory, from a patient treated with antithyroid drugs. This sequence originates from a woman aged 40 to 49 with Graves disease. Donor details come from another sample of the same person, matched by shared clones.

Here the CDR3 is given as CASSLATDTQYF. The nucleotide sequence reads TGTGCCAGCAGCTTAGCAACAGATACGCAGTATTTT. This sequence uses TRBV13 and TRBJ2-3, with the D gene call left open. According to the germline V gene (reference sequence), CDR1 reads PRHDT and CDR2 reads FYEKMQ. A distance of 2 bases separates the germline ends of V and J, which lose 1 base and 3 bases respectively. Reading from cysteine to phenylalanine, the CDR3 counts 12 amino acids. The kept DNA is CDR3 alone, 36 bases in frame from the first base.